These 29 T cell receptor beta chains came from one sample sequenced in a study of blood T cell repertoires in COVID-19. The data were produced by immunoSEQ multiplex PCR, yet TCRdb's version contains in-frame clones alone and is incomplete. The data contain more than 65,000 clones, 79% of them singletons. The sample taken for sequencing was peripheral blood. These receptors were obtained from a woman aged 60-75 years with acute or convalescent COVID-19.

The chain carries TRBV28 and TRBJ1-1; D is unclear. This CDR3 is 14 amino acids long. V lost 2 bases to trimming and J lost 3 bases, with 10 bases between them. Germline V gene sequence: CDR1 MDHEN, CDR2 SYDVKM. The CDR3 sequence: CASSLAPVDTEAFF. CDR3 coding DNA: TGTGCCAGCAGTTTAGCTCCAGTGGACACTGAAGCTTTCTTT.

The rearrangement links TRBV7-9 to TRBJ1-1, with 10 bases lining up with TRBD1. CDR3 size: 14 residues. The germline V gene encodes CDR1 SEHNR and CDR2 FQNEAQ (reference sequence). V was clipped by 1 base and J by 5 bases; unmatched bases: 1. CDR3 nucleotides: TGTGCCAGCAGCTTAGTGGGACAGGGGACTGAAGCTTTCTTT. Translating it yields CASSLVGQGTEAFF.

This chain joins TRBV18 and TRBJ1-2; D unclear. The CDR3 totals 16 residues. Between the trimmed V and J ends, which lost 6 bases and 6 bases, there was a span of 23 bases. Looked up from germline, CDR1 is KGHSH and CDR2 is LQKENI. CDR3 amino acids: CASSLIGSRKDDGYTF. The CDR3 region has the DNA TGTGCCAGCTCCCTCATCGGGTCGCGGAAGGATGATGGCTACACCTTC. Using reference TRBV18 and TRBJ1-2 for the parts outside the CDR3, the full variable domain is NAGVMQNPRHLVRRRGQEARLRCSPMKGHSHVYWYRQLPEEGLKFMVYLQKENIIDESGMPKERFSAEFPKEGPSILRIQQVVRGDSAAYFCASSLIGSRKDDGYTFGSGTRLTVV.

The chain links TRBV7-2 to TRBJ1-1; D remains unclear. The CDR3 is made up of 14 amino acids. Germline lookup yields CDR1 SGHTA and CDR2 FQGNSA. Trimming cost V 2 bases and J 0 bases, with 7 bases left between them. CDR3 sequence reads: CASSLLGMNTEAFF. CDR3 bases: TGTGCCAGCAGCTTACTCGGGATGAACACTGAAGCTTTCTTT. Full variable domain (outside the CDR3, taken from reference TRBV7-2 and TRBJ1-1): GAGVSQSPSNKVTEKGKDVELRCDPISGHTALYWYRQSLGQGLEFLIYFQGNSAPDKSGLPSDRFSAERTGGSVSTLTIQRTQQEDSAVYLCASSLLGMNTEAFFGQGTRLTVV.

This clone has a single count. The chain carries TRBV7-8 and TRBJ2-2; TRBD2 matches at 7 bases. The CDR3 spans 13 residues. With 3 bases clipped from V and 5 bases from J, the junction kept 0 bases outside the gene matches. Looked up from germline, CDR1 is SGHVS and CDR2 is FQNEAQ. The CDR3 coding sequence is TGTGCCAGCAGCTTCGGGGGGACCGGGGAGCTGTTTTTT. Protein: CASSFGGTGELFF. Full variable domain (missing parts from reference TRBV7-8 and TRBJ2-2): GAGVSQSPRYKVAKRGQDVALRCDPISGHVSLFWYQQALGQGPEFLTYFQNEAQLDKSGLPSDRFFAERPEGSVSTLKIQRTQQEDSAVYLCASSFGGTGELFFGEGSRLTVL.

V gene TRBV13 combines with J gene TRBJ2-6; D may be TRBD2 (7 bases). Trimming cost V 6 bases and J 0 bases, with 21 bases left between them. The CDR3 sequence is 19 residues long. The germline V gene encodes CDR1 PRHDT and CDR2 FYEKMQ (reference sequence). The CDR3 nucleotides read TGTGCCAGCAGTCAGGGGCTTCGGGGGGTGAGCTCTGGGGCCAACGTCCTGACTTTC. It encodes CASSQGLRGVSSGANVLTF.

The chain has TRBV6-5 and TRBJ1-2; D is unresolved. Per germline, CDR1 MNHEY and CDR2 SVGAGI. The CDR3 is 13 amino acids. Trimming shortened V by 7 bases and J by 4 bases, and 13 bases separated the two germline ends. CDR3 region: CASTPRELYGYTF. CDR3 DNA sequence: TGTGCCAGCACCCCCCGTGAGCTCTATGGCTACACCTTC.

This rearrangement joins TRBV7-3 to TRBJ1-3; 7 nucleotides match TRBD1. The CDR3 sequence is 15 residues long. Germline V gene lookup returns CDR1 SGHTA and CDR2 FQGTGA. V dropped 5 bases and J dropped 4; count of bases not matched to a gene: 8. The CDR3 sequence: CASSRAGQEGNTIYF. CDR3 sequence (DNA): TGTGCCAGCAGCCGGGCCGGACAGGAGGGAAACACCATATATTTT. Filled out from reference TRBV7-3 and TRBJ1-3, the complete variable domain reads GAGVSQTPSNKVTEKGKYVELRCDPISGHTALYWYRQSLGQGPEFLIYFQGTGAADDSGLPNDRFFAVRPEGSVSTLKIQRTERGDSAVYLCASSRAGQEGNTIYFGEGSWLTVV.

The chain couples TRBV21-1 to TRBJ2-3; TRBD1, the table's D call, lacks a check against the DNA. TRBV21-1 is given as a pseudogene. This CDR3 has 17 amino acids. CDR3 nucleotides: TGTGCCAGCAGCAAAAGGGGGACAGGTCGTGGCACAGATACGCAGTATTTT. Encoded protein: CASSKRGTGRGTDTQYF.

A few counts support this clone. The CDR3 nucleotides read TGTGCCAGCGAAAGCGGACAGGGGGCCTATGGCTACACCTTC. Protein: CASESGQGAYGYTF. The V gene is TRBV19, the J gene TRBJ1-2, with 11 bases matching TRBD1. The CDR3 covers 14 residues. Germline trimming cut 9 bases from V and 4 bases from J; bases unmatched to any gene: 7. CDR1 and CDR2 from the germline V gene are LNHDA and SQIVND (reference sequence).

J is TRBJ1-1 and V is TRBV25-1; 7 bases line up with TRBD1. Per germline, CDR1 MGHDK and CDR2 SYGVNS. The CDR3 has 18 amino acids. Losses at the gene ends were 5 bases for V and 1 base for J; bases not matched to a gene: 16. CDR3 sequence reads: CASSPHEAHRGRNTEAFF. CDR3 coding DNA: TGTGCCAGCAGTCCTCACGAGGCGCACAGGGGTAGGAACACTGAAGCTTTCTTT. The full variable domain, in which reference TRBV25-1 and TRBJ1-1 provide the parts outside the CDR3, is EADIYQTPRYLVIGTGKKITLECSQTMGHDKMYWYQQDPGMELHLIHYSYGVNSTEKGDLSSESTVSRIRTEHFPLTLESARPSHTSQYLCASSPHEAHRGRNTEAFFGQGTRLTVV.

The chain employs TRBV7-3 and TRBJ1-1; weak D call: TRBD1 (6 bases). The CDR3 has 14 amino acids. V dropped 2 bases and J dropped 5 bases, with 12 bases sitting between them. CDR1 and CDR2 from the germline V gene are SGHTA and FQGTGA. CDR3 residues: CASSLLVQGTEAFF. CDR3 in DNA: TGTGCCAGCAGCTTACTGGTCCAGGGGACTGAAGCTTTCTTT.

The rearrangement joins TRBV6-2 or TRBV6-3 to TRBJ2-7; tentatively, D is TRBD2 (5 bases). Germline V gene data show CDR1 as MNHEY and CDR2 as SVGEGT. Between the trimmed V and J ends, which lost 2 bases and 7 bases, there was a span of 6 bases. This CDR3 spans 11 amino acids. The CDR3 DNA reads as TGTGCCAGCAGTTACGAGCGGGAGCAGTACTTC. It encodes CASSYEREQYF.

V usage is TRBV27 and J usage is TRBJ1-3, with 8 positions matching TRBD1. This CDR3 is built from 16 residues. Germline values: CDR1 MNHEY, CDR2 SMNVEV (reference sequence). The ends lost 4 bases at V and 2 bases at J; junction bases unmatched: 7. CDR3 sequence (DNA): TGTGCCAGCAGTTCCGGGACAGGAGGGACTGGAAACACCATATATTTT. The encoded protein is CASSSGTGGTGNTIYF.

This clone was detected only a few times. The chain is built from TRBV7-9 and TRBJ2-1, with D possibly matching TRBD2 (5 bases). The germline V and J ends were trimmed by 6 bases and 8 bases, with 11 bases remaining between them. CDR3 length: 12 amino acids. CDR1 is SEHNR and CDR2 is FQNEAQ in the germline V gene (reference sequence). The CDR3 loop reads CASRSGRDEQFF. CDR3 coding DNA: TGTGCCAGCAGGAGTGGGAGAGATGAGCAGTTCTTC.

The V call is TRBV9, the J call TRBJ2-5, with 8 bases identical to TRBD1. The junction had 3 bases not matched to a gene; V was cut back by 2 bases and J by 3 bases. Germline V gene data show CDR1 as SGDLS and CDR2 as YYNGEE. CDR3 length: 14 residues. CDR3 DNA sequence: TGTGCCAGCAGCGTTGACAGGGGTAAAGAGACCCAGTACTTC. Translation: CASSVDRGKETQYF.

The chain is built from TRBV5-6 and TRBJ1-1, with D possibly TRBD1 on 5 matching bases. Trimming took 2 bases from V and 4 from J, leaving 12 bases between them. The CDR3 extends over 14 amino acids. The germline V gene encodes CDR1 SGHDT and CDR2 YYEEEE. The chain's CDR3 is CASSFGGSSTEAFF. DNA of the CDR3: TGTGCCAGCAGCTTCGGGGGGTCGAGCACTGAAGCTTTCTTT.

The V call is TRBV18, the J call TRBJ1-1; D might be TRBD1 (5 bases). Per the germline V gene, CDR1 is KGHSH and CDR2 is LQKENI. The length of the CDR3 is 14 residues. Trimming stripped 6 bases from V and 2 bases from J, with 13 bases between. CDR3 amino acids: CASSQTTVNTEAFF. Here the CDR3 DNA reads TGTGCCAGCTCCCAAACGACAGTCAACACTGAAGCTTTCTTT.

The J gene is TRBJ2-1, the V gene TRBV5-8; D unclear. The germline CDR1 and CDR2 sequences are SGHTS and YDEGEE. V was trimmed by 8 bases and J by 4 bases, leaving 10 bases between them. This CDR3 comprises 12 residues. The CDR3 reads CASPRSYNEQFF. The CDR3 region has the DNA TGTGCCAGTCCCCGGAGTTACAATGAGCAGTTCTTC.

The chain links TRBV6-5 to TRBJ1-2; 8 bases agree with TRBD1. Germline CDR1 MNHEY, CDR2 SVGAGI. The CDR3 runs to 13 residues. Losses at the gene ends were 4 bases for V and 5 bases for J; bases not matched to a gene: 3. CDR3 residues: CASSWTGFYGYTF. The CDR3, as DNA: TGTGCCAGCAGTTGGACAGGGTTTTATGGCTACACCTTC.

This clone occurred once. The chain recombines TRBV18 with TRBJ1-1, with 10 positions matching TRBD1. The CDR3 covers 18 residues. J was trimmed by 3 bases and V by 3 bases; bases with no gene match: 13. Germline V lookup: CDR1 KGHSH, CDR2 LQKENI. The CDR3 nucleotides are TGTGCCAGCTCACCCCAAGTTGCGGGACAGGGGTATGACACTGAAGCTTTCTTT. This encodes CASSPQVAGQGYDTEAFF.

The chain recombines TRBV4-1 with TRBJ1-6; D remains unclear. There are 13 residues in the CDR3. V gave up 0 bases and J gave up 9 bases, with 6 bases separating them. CDR1 and CDR2 (germline): MGHRA, YSYEKL. Here the CDR3 reads CASSQDRGSPLHF. CDR3 DNA: TGCGCCAGCAGCCAAGATCGGGGTTCACCCCTCCACTTT.

V gene TRBV4-1 combines with J gene TRBJ2-5; D gene ambiguous. The germline V gene has CDR1 MGHRA and CDR2 YSYEKL. Trimming took off 0 bases at V and 2 bases at J, with 4 bases between the two ends. The length of the CDR3 is 13 residues. CDR3 nucleotides: TGCGCCAGCAGCCAAGATCAACAAGAGACCCAGTACTTC. The encoded protein is CASSQDQQETQYF.

This clone was observed many times. The chain uses TRBV5-1 and TRBJ2-7; 9 bases match TRBD2. CDR3 length: 15 residues. The germline gives CDR1 SGHRS, CDR2 YFSETQ. Unmatched junction bases numbered 5, after V lost 4 bases and J lost 0 bases. As DNA, the CDR3 is TGCGCCAGCAGCGTTAGCGGGGGACGCTCCTACGAGCAGTACTTC. Amino acids: CASSVSGGRSYEQYF.

V is TRBV19 and J is TRBJ1-2; tentative D call: TRBD1 (6 bases). Looked up from germline, CDR1 is LNHDA and CDR2 is SQIVND (reference sequence). Trimming stripped 0 bases from V and 0 bases from J, with 14 bases between. The CDR3 consists of 17 residues. The CDR3 region is CASSIEGRGLANYGYTF. CDR3 DNA: TGTGCCAGTAGTATAGAAGGCAGGGGACTAGCTAACTATGGCTACACCTTC.

The V and J genes are TRBV12-3 or TRBV12-4 and TRBJ2-2; D is unclear. V was trimmed by 7 bases and J by 5 bases, leaving 5 bases between them. The CDR3 runs 11 residues. The CDR3 spells CASTQTGELFF. As DNA, the CDR3 is TGTGCCAGCACCCAGACCGGGGAGCTGTTTTTT.

The CDR3 loop is CASRVGQGNQPQHF. CDR3 bases: TGTGCCAGCAGGGTTGGACAGGGGAATCAGCCCCAGCATTTT. This chain links TRBV6-6 with TRBJ1-5; TRBD1 matches 9 bases. The CDR3 has 14 residues. V was pared by 6 bases and J by 4 bases, with 4 bases of the junction left unmatched. Germline assignment: CDR1 MNHNY and CDR2 SVGAGI (reference sequence).

The J gene is TRBJ2-5, the V gene TRBV6-6; 7 bases map to TRBD2. This CDR3 has 15 residues. The V gene's germline CDR1 is MNHNY and CDR2 SVGAGI (reference sequence). V lost 5 bases to trimming and J lost 1 base; unmatched junction nucleotides: 7. Written as DNA, the CDR3 is TGTGCCAGCAGTACGAACCCGGGGGGCCAAGAGACCCAGTACTTC. Translating it yields CASSTNPGGQETQYF.

This rearrangement joins TRBV6-5 to TRBJ1-2; TRBD1 might be the D (6 bases). The CDR3 totals 13 residues. The germline CDR1 and CDR2 sequences are MNHEY and SVGAGI. V lost 5 bases to trimming and J lost 5 bases, with 12 bases between them. Here the CDR3 reads CASSQNGQYGYTF. The CDR3 DNA is TGTGCCAGCAGTCAAAACGGACAGTATGGCTACACCTTC.